Listed here are 20 T cell receptor beta chains from one sample, sequenced in a study. TCRdb processed the 5' RACE reads anew with MiXCR; each CDR3 protein has one entry. The data hold 30,000 to 35,000 distinct CDR3 sequences, with 27% observed a single time. Tregs were sorted as CD4+CD25+CD127-/low cells. The sequencing input was tumor-infiltrating Tregs sorted from the breast tumor. The receptors originated from a female donor with breast cancer.

Remarks on this clonotype: The CDR3 does not end in the conserved phenylalanine or tryptophan, so this is likely a read error. The V gene is TRBV19, the J gene TRBJ2-7; D is possibly TRBD1 (6 bases). V gave up 4 bases and J gave up 7 bases, with 20 bases separating them. Per germline, CDR1 LNHDA and CDR2 SQIVND (reference sequence). The CDR3 length is 15 residues. In DNA, the CDR3 is TGTGCCAGTAGTACCCCGGACGGACGAAGGGGGGAGCAGTACTGC. The encoded protein is CASSTPDGRRGEQYC.

This clonotype was seen at least ten times. The rearrangement links TRBV20-1 to TRBJ2-1; a weak D match, TRBD2 (6 bases). This CDR3 comprises 15 residues. V was shortened by 1 base and J by 5 bases, with 15 bases between the two germline ends. Per germline, CDR1 DFQATT and CDR2 SNEGSKA (reference sequence). CDR3 DNA: TGCAGTGCTAGAGGGGGGACTTTTCCTAACAATGAGCAGTTCTTC. Translation gives CSARGGTFPNNEQFF.

This clonotype was counted many times. The chain links TRBV20-1 to TRBJ2-1; TRBD2 aligns across 9 bases. Germline V gene data show CDR1 as DFQATT and CDR2 as SNEGSKA (reference sequence). With V trimmed by 1 base and J by 8 bases, 9 bases remained unmatched. The CDR3 sequence is 15 residues long. The CDR3 protein is CSARVREGLGDEQFF. In DNA, the CDR3 is TGCAGTGCTAGAGTGCGGGAGGGCCTTGGCGATGAGCAGTTCTTC.

This clonotype was recorded at least ten times. V usage is TRBV7-6 and J usage is TRBJ2-3; 10 bases fit TRBD2. Germline trimming cut 1 base from V and 6 bases from J; bases unmatched to any gene: 4. The CDR3 has 15 amino acids. CDR1 is SGHVS and CDR2 is FNYEAQ in the germline V gene. The CDR3 loop reads CASSLGLAGVDTQYF. In nucleotides, the CDR3 is TGTGCCAGCAGCTTAGGCCTAGCGGGAGTTGATACGCAGTATTTT.

On this clonotype: This could be a read error, since a much larger clone is one nucleotide away. The rearrangement uses TRBV20-1 and TRBJ1-4, with TRBD1 identical over 8 bases. Germline loops: CDR1 DFQATT, CDR2 SNEGSKA (reference sequence). CDR3 length equals 13 residues. Trimming at V came to 3 bases and at J to 7 bases, leaving 4 bases not matched to a gene. CDR3 region: CSASRGRGEKLFF. The DNA of the CDR3 is TGCAGTGCTAGCAGGGGGCGCGGTGAAAAACTGTTTTTT.

Judged by abundance, this clonotype is medium-sized. The chain has TRBV12-3 or TRBV12-4 and TRBJ2-2, with no clear D. Between the trimmed V and J ends, which lost 3 bases and 4 bases, there was a span of 0 bases. The CDR3 has 11 amino acids. The CDR3 loop reads CASSFTGELFF. The CDR3 nucleotides are TGTGCCAGCAGTTTCACCGGGGAGCTGTTTTTT.

J is TRBJ2-3 and V is TRBV7-8, with a possible D match to TRBD1 (6 bases). Per germline, CDR1 SGHVS and CDR2 FQNEAQ. The CDR3 covers 15 residues. The germline V and J ends were trimmed by 6 bases and 2 bases, with 15 bases remaining between them. The CDR3 reads CASSNTGYATDTQYF. The CDR3 DNA sequence: TGTGCCAGCAGTAATACAGGGTACGCCACAGATACGCAGTATTTT.

There are a few counts of this clonotype. A read error may be the cause here, since a much bigger clone is one base away. V is TRBV20-1 and J is TRBJ2-7, with D perhaps TRBD2 (6 bases). CDR1 is DFQATT and CDR2 is SNEGSKA in the germline V gene (reference sequence). This CDR3 is 13 amino acids long. Trimming took 6 bases from V and 3 from J, leaving 15 bases between them. The CDR3 region has the DNA TGCAGTGCCCCGAAGGGGCGGGGCTACGAGCAGTACTTC. This codes for CSAPKGRGYEQYF.

The V and J genes are TRBV15 and TRBJ2-1, with 9 bases fitting TRBD2. CDR1 and CDR2 (germline): LNHNV, YYDKDF (reference sequence). The ends lost 5 bases at V and 6 bases at J; junction bases unmatched: 8. This CDR3 comprises 15 residues. CDR3 sequence: CATSGAGGRFNEQFF. CDR3 sequence (DNA): TGTGCCACCAGCGGAGCGGGAGGCCGCTTCAATGAGCAGTTCTTC.

The J gene is TRBJ1-2, the V gene TRBV20-1, with D uncertain. The CDR3 is 14 residues long. V was pared by 2 bases and J by 6 bases, with 16 bases between. Germline V gives CDR1 DFQATT, CDR2 SNEGSKA (reference sequence). The CDR3 DNA is TGCAGTGCTAGATTAGGATCCTGGAGTAATGGCTACACCTTC. Its protein product is CSARLGSWSNGYTF.

This clonotype has more than one count but fewer than ten. The chain couples TRBV5-1 to TRBJ1-1; D gene uncertain. The germline V gene has CDR1 SGHRS and CDR2 YFSETQ. CDR3 length equals 15 residues. V was shortened by 1 base and J by 0 bases, with 10 bases between the two germline ends. This CDR3 is CASSLLVGMNTEAFF. Here the CDR3 DNA reads TGCGCCAGCAGCTTGTTGGTAGGGATGAACACTGAAGCTTTCTTT.

This clonotype was picked up many times. This chain joins TRBV20-1 and TRBJ1-1, with a tentative D call TRBD1 (6 bases). Deletions cut 1 base from V and 0 bases from J, with 12 bases between. Germline V gene lookup returns CDR1 DFQATT and CDR2 SNEGSKA (reference sequence). The CDR3 is made up of 15 amino acids. The CDR3 loop reads CSARAGDTLNTEAFF. CDR3 DNA sequence: TGCAGTGCTAGAGCTGGGGACACCCTGAACACTGAAGCTTTCTTT.

Comment on this clonotype: A much larger clone differs by one base, so this may be a read error. Here the CDR3 reads CASSFLGSDEQLF. The CDR3 nucleotides are TGCGCCAGCAGCTTCCTCGGGAGTGATGAGCAGCTCTTC. V usage is TRBV5-1 and J usage is TRBJ2-1; the D gene is possibly TRBD2 (6 bases). The CDR3 loop spans 13 amino acids. CDR1 and CDR2 from the germline V gene are SGHRS and YFSETQ.

About this clonotype itself: This may stem from a read error, because a much larger clone lies one nucleotide away. This chain uses TRBV12-3 or TRBV12-4 with TRBJ1-5, with D possibly TRBD1 on 5 matching bases. The CDR3 has 14 amino acids. The V end lost 3 bases, the J end lost 4 bases, and 10 bases lay between the germline ends. The CDR3 spells CASSLAGWNQPQHF. In nucleotides, the CDR3 is TGTGCCAGCAGTTTGGCAGGGTGGAATCAGCCCCAGCATTTT.

This clonotype was picked up many times. The chain recombines TRBV20-1 with TRBJ2-7; D uncertain. V was trimmed by 6 bases and J by 0 bases, leaving 12 bases between them. This CDR3 has 13 amino acids. Per germline, CDR1 DFQATT and CDR2 SNEGSKA (reference sequence). CDR3 DNA: TGCAGTGCGGCCGGGCGGCTCTCCTACGAGCAGTACTTC. This encodes CSAAGRLSYEQYF.

In regard to this clonotype: An end of the junction differs from the germline gene, which may be a read error. The CDR3 coding sequence is TGTGCCAGCACGGGGAGCTCCGATAATTCACCCCTCCACTTT. Encoded protein: CASTGSSDNSPLHF. The chain links TRBV28 to TRBJ1-6; D gene ambiguous. This CDR3 contains 14 residues. Germline CDR1 and CDR2: MDHEN and SYDVKM.

The chain employs TRBV20-1 and TRBJ1-6, with TRBD1 identical over 8 bases. In germline, CDR1 is DFQATT, CDR2 SNEGSKA (reference sequence). The CDR3 runs 16 residues. Germline trimming cut 6 bases from V and 5 bases from J; bases unmatched to any gene: 12. The CDR3 here is CSARGTGKGHNSPLHF. CDR3 DNA sequence: TGCAGTGCCCGAGGGACAGGAAAAGGCCATAATTCACCCCTCCACTTT.

In this sample, this clonotype turned up a few times. The genes are TRBV2 and TRBJ2-5; D is uncertain. Deletions cut 4 bases from V and 5 bases from J, with 14 bases between. Germline V gene lookup returns CDR1 SNHLY and CDR2 FYNNEI. CDR3 length: 14 amino acids. The chain's CDR3 is CASSGTRKVETQYF. The CDR3 nucleotides are TGTGCCAGCAGTGGAACACGGAAGGTGGAGACCCAGTACTTC.

This clonotype was recorded a few times. A read error may explain this, as a much larger clone is one base away. This CDR3 is missing its conserved last phenylalanine or tryptophan, likely due to a read error. The chain has TRBV5-1 and TRBJ2-7, with D perhaps given as TRBD1 or TRBD2 (5 bases each). Looked up from germline, CDR1 is SGHRS and CDR2 is YFSETQ. The germline V and J ends were trimmed by 0 bases and 6 bases, with 16 bases remaining between them. The CDR3 is 15 amino acids. CDR3 in amino acids: CASSLVGDRSIEQYS. DNA of the CDR3: TGCGCCAGCAGCTTGGTAGGGGACCGCTCTATCGAGCAGTACTCC.

This clonotype was counted only a few times. The chain joins TRBV6-5 to TRBJ1-1, with D possibly matching TRBD1 (5 bases). Germline V CDR1 and CDR2: MNHEY, SVGAGI. The CDR3 contains 15 residues. V was shortened by 5 bases and J by 0 bases, with 13 bases between the two germline ends. For the CDR3, the DNA is TGTGCCAGCAGTGGGACCGATGTCATGAACACTGAAGCTTTCTTT. This sequence encodes CASSGTDVMNTEAFF.